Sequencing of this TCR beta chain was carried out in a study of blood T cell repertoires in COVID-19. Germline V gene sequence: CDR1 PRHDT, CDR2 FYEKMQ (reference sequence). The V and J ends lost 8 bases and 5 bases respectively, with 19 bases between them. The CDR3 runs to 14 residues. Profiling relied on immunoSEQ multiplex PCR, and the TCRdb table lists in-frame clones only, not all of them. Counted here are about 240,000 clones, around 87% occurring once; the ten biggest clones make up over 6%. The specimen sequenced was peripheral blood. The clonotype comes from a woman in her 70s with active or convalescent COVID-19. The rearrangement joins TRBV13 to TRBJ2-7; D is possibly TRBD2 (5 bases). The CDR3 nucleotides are TGTGCCAGCTCGGTGCGAGGGCCCGCGGACGAGCAGTACTTC. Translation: CASSVRGPADEQYF.